This T cell receptor (beta chain) was identified during a study of T cell clones after liver transplantation (dated by TCRdb to the late 2010s). Concerning the study at large: The samples were obtained from ITN030ST, a randomized trial that attempted immunosuppression withdrawal within 2 years after liver transplantation. The studied cohort comprised 8 liver transplant recipients, 3 classified as tolerant and 5 as non-tolerant. After a pre-transplant mixed lymphocyte reaction, TCRbeta sequencing was used to pinpoint donor-reactive T cell clones, which were subsequently tracked in post-transplant blood. Tolerance was defined as complete withdrawal of immunosuppression for at least one year without a rise in liver enzymes beyond twice the upper limit of normal. Blood samples were collected pre-transplant, then pre-randomization ahead of withdrawal, and finally post-randomization once withdrawal had either been completed or failed. Subjects received no induction therapy and standard immunosuppression until randomization at 12-24 months post-transplant. Of the eight recipients, three were HCV-positive, while the remaining recipients had been transplanted for non-autoimmune, non-viral indications. Third party-reactive TCRbeta sequences were also identified from pre-transplant MLRs to serve as an antigen-independent comparator for donor-reactive sequences. What the work shows at the level of the full study, not this receptor alone: The conclusions were considered preliminary, being limited by small, heterogeneous patient numbers and non-standardized post-transplant time points. Low numbers of available donor cells limited the measurable donor-reactive repertoire in a couple of subjects. A greater decline was seen for donor-reactive sequences than for third party-reactive sequences, suggesting partial antigen-specific deletion unrelated to withdrawal success. When repertoire turnover was accounted for, significantly reduced detection of donor-reactive sequences was found in 7 of 8 subjects for CD4 and in 8 of 8 subjects for CD8. Because no allograft tissue specimens were available, donor-reactive T cells may have migrated into the graft instead of being deleted. In 5 of 8 subjects, circulating donor-reactive CD4 TCRbeta sequences decreased significantly after transplant, regardless of tolerance or HCV status.

Using immunoSEQ, frozen genomic DNA was subjected to high-throughput TCRbeta CDR3 sequencing, a process that included PCR amplification, mapping, bias correction and internal controls. The study's processing was this. Productive rearrangements were kept, and unique TCRbeta sequences were defined by CDR3 nucleotide sequence plus V and J gene. For classification of a sequence as donor-reactive, at least 5-fold expansion in CFSE-low cells relative to unstimulated pre-transplant cells and a frequency of at least 0.01% were required. Minimum frequency thresholds were set for each subject based on the unstimulated sample with the lowest template count, ensuring at least 90% detection power. Jensen-Shannon divergence between the top 1000 TCRbeta sequences post- versus pre-transplant served as the measure of repertoire turnover. Changes in detection of donor-reactive sequences were assessed with two-sided Fisher's exact tests. Entries here come from immuneACCESS through TCRdb and include only in-frame sequences with V and J called. Some clones fail to appear in such tables; in the studies checked, an unresolved V gene covers under half of the shortfall, and the cause of the remainder is unknown. Clone size and V and J calls were adopted from that table, with D and trimming inferred from the DNA. This sample is represented by roughly 67,000 clones; over 90% of them were singletons. The ten largest clonotypes hold approximately 0.96% of the sample.

Unstimulated PBMCs, after thawing, were stained for CD3, CD4 and CD8 and then FACS-sorted into CD3+CD4+ and CD3+CD8+ populations. Randomization to immunosuppression withdrawal applied to every one of the 8 studied subjects. The Qiagen DNeasy Blood and Tissue Kit was used for genomic DNA isolation. Turning to this clone: Its recognized antigen is unknown. No base qualities exist here, and no much larger clone lies one base off it.

In the germline V gene, CDR1 corresponds to MRHNA and CDR2 to SNTAGT. V is clipped by 0 bases and J by 6 bases, and the sequence between their germline boundaries is 11 bases long. Taken from cysteine to phenylalanine, the CDR3 has 14 residues. The DNA shown is the 42-base CDR3, in frame from base 1. This TCR derives from a human patient who received a liver transplant. Following transplantation, T cells from the graft donor may be among those present. In this chain, TRBV6-4 is recombined with TRBJ1-2; matching of 5 bases hints at TRBD1 as the D gene. The sequencing here drew on CD4+ T cells from blood, taken roughly 26 months after liver transplant. CDR3 reads: CASSDSGGRDGYTF. In nucleotide form, the sequence is TGTGCCAGCAGTGACTCGGGGGGACGGGATGGCTACACCTTC.